This T cell receptor (beta chain) was retrieved from a study of cytotoxic CD8 clonotypes in ibrutinib-treated CLL. From germline, CDR1 is LNHDA and CDR2 SQIVND (reference sequence). This CDR3 contains 14 residues. V trimming: 9 bases; J trimming: 2 bases; junction bases outside the gene matches: 6. TCRdb's copy holds only in-frame clones and misses some; the assay was immunoSEQ multiplex PCR. The sample has 20,000 to 25,000 clones; approximately 68% are singletons. This clone has a handful of counts. The TCR comes from a human donor with chronic lymphocytic leukemia. The source material was PBMCs, sampled after 24 months of ibrutinib treatment. The chain combines TRBV19 with TRBJ2-2; TRBD2 aligns across 7 bases. DNA for the CDR3: TGTGCCAGCCAACCGGGACTAAACACCGGGGAGCTGTTTTTT. Its translation: CASQPGLNTGELFF.